This T cell receptor (beta chain) originates from a study of identifying expanded T cells in peripheral blood. Regarding this clone: The antigen remains undetermined.

Trimming cost V 10 bases and J 7 bases; bases outside gene matches: 12. CDR1 is MNHNS and CDR2 is SASEGT in the germline V gene. The CDR3 is 13 residues long. Whole-study findings and limits: Technical replicates showed about 1.1 changed clones; two weeks about 16.4; four weeks 19.

Some clones are missing from TCRdb's copy, which holds only in-frame ones; the method was immunoSEQ multiplex PCR. The table has about 85,000 clones, around 89% seen once. The sample was blood. This clonotype was obtained from a person aged 18 to 75 in good health. The chain has TRBV6-1 and TRBJ2-7; the match to TRBD1 covers 8 bases. As DNA, the CDR3 is TGTGCCACCTCGACCAGGGGGCTAAGGGAGCAGTACTTC. Its translation: CATSTRGLREQYF.